The 5 T cell receptor beta chains below all came from one sample that was sequenced in a study of long-term antiretroviral therapy in people with HIV. Samples were assayed with immunoSEQ v3.0 at survey level. TCRdb's table, derived via immunoSEQ multiplex PCR, lists solely in-frame clones and lacks some. This sample carries roughly 20,000 clones, approximately 86% of them seen once, and the ten largest clones take about 10%. The material sequenced was unsorted PBMCs, taken 0.5 years after starting antiretroviral therapy. The receptors were sampled from a man aged 35-49 years with HIV.

The V and J genes are TRBV11-2 and TRBJ1-6; D unresolved. The CDR3 is 15 residues long. V lost 0 bases, J lost 9 bases, and 12 bases lay in between. CDR1 and CDR2 (germline): SGHAT, FQNNGV. CDR3 residues: CASSLDLGSVSPLHF. CDR3 in DNA: TGTGCCAGCAGCTTAGATCTAGGGTCTGTTTCACCCCTCCACTTT.

This sequence joins TRBV5-1 and TRBJ2-7, with 8 bases matching TRBD1. The germline CDR1 and CDR2 sequences are SGHRS and YFSETQ. With V trimmed by 4 bases and J by 2 bases, 14 bases remained unmatched. The CDR3 is 17 amino acids. CDR3 in DNA: TGCGCCAGCAGCCTCACCAGGCTTGGGACAGGCACCTACGAGCAGTACTTC. This encodes CASSLTRLGTGTYEQYF.

The chain carries TRBV4-2 and TRBJ2-7; D remains unclear. This CDR3 contains 14 residues. Looked up from germline, CDR1 is LGHNA and CDR2 is YNFKEQ. Trimming took off 1 base at V and 7 bases at J, with 14 bases between the two ends. The CDR3 nucleotides are TGTGCCAGCAGCCAAGTTGGGAAGGTGGAAGAGCAGTACTTC. Translated, it gives CASSQVGKVEEQYF.

The sample holds a few counts of this clone. The chain combines TRBV6-5 with TRBJ2-7; D possibly corresponds to TRBD1 (5 bases). The CDR3 totals 11 residues. Germline lookup yields CDR1 MNHEY and CDR2 SVGAGI. The DNA of the CDR3 is TGTGCGGCAGGGCGGCCCTACGAGCAGTACTTC. Its protein product is CAAGRPYEQYF.

The chain has TRBV7-9 and TRBJ2-3; perhaps TRBD2 as D (6 bases). Germline V lookup: CDR1 SEHNR, CDR2 FQNEAQ (reference sequence). This CDR3 is built from 15 residues. Trimming removed 0 bases from V and 5 bases from J, with 12 bases in between. The CDR3: CASSLAGGSVDTQYF. CDR3 bases: TGTGCCAGCAGCTTAGCGGGAGGCAGCGTAGATACGCAGTATTTT.